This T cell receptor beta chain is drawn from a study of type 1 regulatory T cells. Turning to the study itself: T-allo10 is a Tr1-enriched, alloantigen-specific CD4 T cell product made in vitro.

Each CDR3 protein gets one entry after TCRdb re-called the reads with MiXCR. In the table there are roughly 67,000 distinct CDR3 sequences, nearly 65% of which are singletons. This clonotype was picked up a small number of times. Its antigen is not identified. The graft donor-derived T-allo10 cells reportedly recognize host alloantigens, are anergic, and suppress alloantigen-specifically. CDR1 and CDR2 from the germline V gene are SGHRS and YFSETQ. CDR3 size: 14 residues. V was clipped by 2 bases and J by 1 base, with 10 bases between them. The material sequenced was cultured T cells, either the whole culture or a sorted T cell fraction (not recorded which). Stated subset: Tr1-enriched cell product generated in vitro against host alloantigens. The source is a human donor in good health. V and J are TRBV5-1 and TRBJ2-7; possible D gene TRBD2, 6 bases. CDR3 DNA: TGCGCCAGCAGCTTAGGGACTCAATCCTACGAGCAGTACTTC. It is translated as CASSLGTQSYEQYF. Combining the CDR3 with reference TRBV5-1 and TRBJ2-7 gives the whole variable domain KAGVTQTPRYLIKTRGQQVTLSCSPISGHRSVSWYQQTPGQGLQFLFEYFSETQRNKGNFPGRFSGRQFSNSRSEMNVSTLELGDSALYLCASSLGTQSYEQYFGPGTRLTVT.